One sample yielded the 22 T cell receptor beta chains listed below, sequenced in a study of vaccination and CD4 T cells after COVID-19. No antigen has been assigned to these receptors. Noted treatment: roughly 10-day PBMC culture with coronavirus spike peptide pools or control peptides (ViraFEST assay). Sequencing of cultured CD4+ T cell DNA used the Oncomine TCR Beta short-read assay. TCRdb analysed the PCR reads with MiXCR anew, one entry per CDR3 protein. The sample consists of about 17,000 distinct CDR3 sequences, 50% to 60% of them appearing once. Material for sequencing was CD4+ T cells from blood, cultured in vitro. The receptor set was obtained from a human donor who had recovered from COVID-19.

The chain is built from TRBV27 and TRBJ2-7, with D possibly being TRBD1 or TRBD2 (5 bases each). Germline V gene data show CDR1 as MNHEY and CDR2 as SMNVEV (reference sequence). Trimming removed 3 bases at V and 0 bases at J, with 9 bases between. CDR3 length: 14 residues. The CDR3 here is CASSFGTLSYEQYF. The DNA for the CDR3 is TGTGCCAGCAGTTTCGGGACCCTCTCCTACGAGCAGTACTTC.

The CDR3 loop reads CASKGGSKPQHF. CDR3 bases: TGTGCCAGCAAAGGAGGGTCTAAGCCCCAGCATTTT. The chain has TRBV6-2 or TRBV6-3 and TRBJ1-5; D is undetermined. With 7 bases removed from V and 8 bases from J, the gap between germline ends came to 12 bases. Germline assignment: CDR1 MNHEY and CDR2 SVGEGT. The CDR3 runs 12 residues.

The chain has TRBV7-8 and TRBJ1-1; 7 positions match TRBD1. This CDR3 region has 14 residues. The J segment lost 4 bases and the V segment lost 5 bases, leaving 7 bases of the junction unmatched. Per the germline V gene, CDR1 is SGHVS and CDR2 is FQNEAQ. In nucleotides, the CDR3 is TGTGCCAGCAGCCCGACAGGGATTCGCACTGAAGCTTTCTTT. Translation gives CASSPTGIRTEAFF.

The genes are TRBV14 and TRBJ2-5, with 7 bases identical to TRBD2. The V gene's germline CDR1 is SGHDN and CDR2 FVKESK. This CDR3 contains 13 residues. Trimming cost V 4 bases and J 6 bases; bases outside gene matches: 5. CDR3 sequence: CASSRGLEQTQYF. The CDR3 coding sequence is TGTGCCAGCAGCCGCGGACTAGAACAGACCCAGTACTTC.

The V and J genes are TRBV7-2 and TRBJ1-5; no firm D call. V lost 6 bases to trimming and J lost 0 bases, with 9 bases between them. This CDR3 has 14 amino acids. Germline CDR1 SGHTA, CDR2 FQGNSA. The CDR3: CASSPDNSNQPQHF. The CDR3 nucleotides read TGTGCCAGCAGTCCCGACAATAGCAATCAGCCCCAGCATTTT.

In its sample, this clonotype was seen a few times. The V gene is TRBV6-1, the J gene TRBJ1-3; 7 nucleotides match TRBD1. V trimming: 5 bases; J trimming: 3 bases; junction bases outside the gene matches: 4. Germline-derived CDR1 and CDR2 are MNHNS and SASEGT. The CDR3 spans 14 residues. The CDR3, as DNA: TGTGCCAGCAGTCGACAGGGAGGTGGAAACACCATATATTTT. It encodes CASSRQGGGNTIYF.

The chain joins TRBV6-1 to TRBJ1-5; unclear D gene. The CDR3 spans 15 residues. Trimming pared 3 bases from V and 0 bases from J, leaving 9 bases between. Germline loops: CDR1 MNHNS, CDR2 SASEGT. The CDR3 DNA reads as TGTGCCAGCAGTGAGGCAACGTATAGCAATCAGCCCCAGCATTTT. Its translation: CASSEATYSNQPQHF.

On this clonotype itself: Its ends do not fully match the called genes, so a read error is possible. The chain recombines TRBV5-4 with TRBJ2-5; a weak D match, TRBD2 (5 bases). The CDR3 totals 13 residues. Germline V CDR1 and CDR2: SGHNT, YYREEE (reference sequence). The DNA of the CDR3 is TGTGCCAGCAGCGGACTCGCCCAAGCGACCCAGTACTTC. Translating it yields CASSGLAQATQYF.

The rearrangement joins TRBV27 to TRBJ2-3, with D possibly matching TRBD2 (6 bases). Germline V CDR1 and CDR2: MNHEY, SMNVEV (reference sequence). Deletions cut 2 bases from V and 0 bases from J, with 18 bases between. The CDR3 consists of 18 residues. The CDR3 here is CASSLVASEARSTDTQYF. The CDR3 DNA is TGTGCCAGCAGTTTAGTGGCTAGCGAAGCACGGAGCACAGATACGCAGTATTTT.

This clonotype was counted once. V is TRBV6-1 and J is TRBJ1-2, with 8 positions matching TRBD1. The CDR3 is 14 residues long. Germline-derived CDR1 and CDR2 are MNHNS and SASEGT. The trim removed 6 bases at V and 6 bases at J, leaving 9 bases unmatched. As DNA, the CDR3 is TGTGCCAGCAGCCTAAGACAGGGGTCTGATGGCTACACCTTC. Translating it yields CASSLRQGSDGYTF.

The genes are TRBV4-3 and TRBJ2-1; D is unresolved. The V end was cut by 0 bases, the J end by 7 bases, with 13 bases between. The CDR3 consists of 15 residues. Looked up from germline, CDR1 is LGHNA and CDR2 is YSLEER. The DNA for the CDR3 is TGCGCCAGCAGCCAAGATCGGTTAGTAGGGAATGAGCAGTTCTTC. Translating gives CASSQDRLVGNEQFF.

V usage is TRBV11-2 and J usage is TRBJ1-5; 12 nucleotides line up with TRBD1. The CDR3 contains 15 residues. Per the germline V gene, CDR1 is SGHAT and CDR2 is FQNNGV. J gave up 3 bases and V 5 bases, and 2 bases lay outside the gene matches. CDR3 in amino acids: CASSVGQGANQPQHF. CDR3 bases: TGTGCCAGCAGCGTGGGACAGGGGGCCAATCAGCCCCAGCATTTT.

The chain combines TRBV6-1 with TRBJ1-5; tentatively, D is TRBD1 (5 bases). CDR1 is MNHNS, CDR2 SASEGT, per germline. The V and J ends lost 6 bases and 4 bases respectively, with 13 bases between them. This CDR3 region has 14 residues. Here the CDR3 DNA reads TGTGCCAGCAGCCCGGGACGGGCAAATCAGCCCCAGCATTTT. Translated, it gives CASSPGRANQPQHF.

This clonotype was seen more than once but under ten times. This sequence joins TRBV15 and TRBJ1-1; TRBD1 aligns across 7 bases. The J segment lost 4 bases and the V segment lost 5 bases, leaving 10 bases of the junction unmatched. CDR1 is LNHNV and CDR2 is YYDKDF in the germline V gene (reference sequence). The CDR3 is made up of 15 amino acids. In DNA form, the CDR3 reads TGTGCCACCAGCCCTCGACAGGGAGAAATCACTGAAGCTTTCTTT. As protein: CATSPRQGEITEAFF.

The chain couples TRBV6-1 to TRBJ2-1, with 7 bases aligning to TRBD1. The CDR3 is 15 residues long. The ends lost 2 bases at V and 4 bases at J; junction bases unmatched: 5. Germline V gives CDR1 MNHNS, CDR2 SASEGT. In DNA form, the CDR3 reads TGTGCCAGCAGTGAACGGACAGGACGGTACAATGAGCAGTTCTTC. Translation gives CASSERTGRYNEQFF.

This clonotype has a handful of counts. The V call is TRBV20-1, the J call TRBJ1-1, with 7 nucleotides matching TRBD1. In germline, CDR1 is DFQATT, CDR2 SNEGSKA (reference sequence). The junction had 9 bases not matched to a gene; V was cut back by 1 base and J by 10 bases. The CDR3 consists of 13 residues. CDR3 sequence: CSARVQGPVGAFF. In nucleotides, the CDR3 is TGCAGTGCTAGAGTACAGGGGCCCGTTGGAGCTTTCTTT.

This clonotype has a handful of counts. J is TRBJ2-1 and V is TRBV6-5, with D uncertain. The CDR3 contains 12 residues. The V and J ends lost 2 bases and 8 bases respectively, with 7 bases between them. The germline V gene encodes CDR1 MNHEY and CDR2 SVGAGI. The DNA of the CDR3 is TGTGCCAGCAGTTACAGCAGGCATGAGCAGTTCTTC. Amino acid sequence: CASSYSRHEQFF.

The CDR3 DNA follows: TGCAGTGCTAGAGATGTGACAGGGTTAGGCTACACCTTC. It codes for CSARDVTGLGYTF. V and J are TRBV20-1 and TRBJ1-2; TRBD1 matches 7 bases. J was trimmed by 8 bases and V by 0 bases; bases with no gene match: 6. Looked up from germline, CDR1 is DFQATT and CDR2 is SNEGSKA (reference sequence). The CDR3 has 13 amino acids.

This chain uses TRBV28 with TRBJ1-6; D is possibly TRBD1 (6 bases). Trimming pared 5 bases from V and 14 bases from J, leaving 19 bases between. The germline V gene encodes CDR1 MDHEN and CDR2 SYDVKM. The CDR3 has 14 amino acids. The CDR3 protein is CASSPGGTFRSLHF. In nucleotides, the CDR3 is TGTGCCAGCAGTCCCGGGGGGACATTCCGATCCCTCCACTTT.

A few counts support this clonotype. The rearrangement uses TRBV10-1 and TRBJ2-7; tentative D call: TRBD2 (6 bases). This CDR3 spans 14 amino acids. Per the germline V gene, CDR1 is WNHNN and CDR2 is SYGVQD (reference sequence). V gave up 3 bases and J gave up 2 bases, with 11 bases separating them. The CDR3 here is CASSDAGPTYEQYF. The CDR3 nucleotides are TGCGCCAGCAGTGACGCGGGGCCTACCTACGAGCAGTACTTC.

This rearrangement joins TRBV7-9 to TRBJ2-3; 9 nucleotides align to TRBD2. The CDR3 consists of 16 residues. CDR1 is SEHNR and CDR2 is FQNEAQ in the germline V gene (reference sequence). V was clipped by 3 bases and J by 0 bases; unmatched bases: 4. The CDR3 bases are TGTGCCAGCAGCTTGGGCCTAGCGGGAAGCACAGATACGCAGTATTTT. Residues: CASSLGLAGSTDTQYF.

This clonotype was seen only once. CDR3 nucleotides: TGTGCCAGCAGTGACCCCGGGACACCCGCTGTCACCTTC. Protein sequence: CASSDPGTPAVTF. V is TRBV6-2 or TRBV6-3 and J is TRBJ1-2; TRBD1 is a possible D gene (6 bases). V was clipped by 5 bases and J by 13 bases, with 20 bases between them. The germline V gene has CDR1 MNHEY and CDR2 SVGEGT. CDR3 length: 13 amino acids.